This TCR beta chain was sequenced in a study of shared clonotypes between healthy human individuals. Note on this clone: Its cognate antigen is unknown.

The CDR3 loop spans 16 amino acids. CDR1 and CDR2 from the germline V gene are MGHRA and YSYEKL. Unmatched junction bases numbered 5, after V lost 0 bases and J lost 1 base. CD45RO-negative cells were positively selected for CCR7, leaving out terminally differentiated effector memory CD45RA+ cells. Method: immunoSEQ multiplex PCR; TCRdb's copy keeps in-frame clones and lacks some. The sample has around 700,000 clones, 90% to 95% seen once; the top ten hold about 24%. Study findings and constraints: Naive CD4 clonotype sharing across several donors was around 5%.

Sequenced material: naive CD8+ T cells sorted from blood. The V and J genes are TRBV4-1 and TRBJ2-7, with 8 bases matching TRBD2. The TCR was taken from a man aged 30 to 39 in good health. CDR3 nucleotide sequence: TGCGCCAGCAGCCAAGACGGGGCGGGAGGTTCCTACGAGCAGTACTTC. Translation gives CASSQDGAGGSYEQYF.